The clone carrying this T cell receptor beta chain was detected many times. The antigen remains undetermined. The sample is drawn from a study of T cells in Graves' hyperthyroidism and ophthalmopathy. Study-wide results and caveats: Ophthalmopathy got predicted by the model a median approximately six months before its onset. Classification by a 13 V-J model distinguished ophthalmopathy from stable hyperthyroidism.

Regions amplified from RNA transcripts were the TCR beta CDR3 regions. An initial round of RT-PCR targeting the TCR CDR3 relied on the HTBI primer set. TCRdb called the multiplex PCR reads again in MiXCR, with one record for every CDR3 protein. The sample lists about 500,000 distinct CDR3 sequences; over 15% were seen once. The CDR3 is made up of 15 amino acids. CDR1 is MNHEY and CDR2 is SVGAGI in the germline V gene. V shed 2 bases and J shed 5 bases, with 15 bases lying between them. J is TRBJ1-1 and V is TRBV6-5; a possible D gene is TRBD1 (6 bases). The receptor's source is a young woman with Graves' hyperthyroidism. Material: blood. The CDR3 DNA reads TGTGCCAGCAGTTACGAAGGGGGGGTAGGTACTGAAGCTTTCTTT. Encoded protein: CASSYEGGVGTEAFF.